This TCR beta chain was captured in a study of T cells in Graves' hyperthyroidism and ophthalmopathy. CDR1 is DFQATT and CDR2 is SNEGSKA in the germline V gene (reference sequence). The CDR3 totals 14 residues. J gave up 4 bases and V 3 bases, and 2 bases lay outside the gene matches. Ophthalmopathy in the patients scored at least 3 on Clinical Activity Score and at least 4 on NOSPECS grade, lasting under 3 months. Pregnant or lactating patients were excluded, as were those with uncontrolled infection or other autoimmune disease. The PBMCs were taken from approximately 9.7 ml of fresh peripheral blood. Study findings and constraints: Ophthalmopathy could be told apart from stable hyperthyroidism with a 13 V-J model.

This clonotype has a count of ten or more. The antigen is unknown. Amplified TCR beta CDR3 regions came from RNA transcripts. Initially, a first-round RT-PCR of the TCR CDR3 employed the HTBI primer set. TCRdb re-called the multiplex PCR reads with MiXCR, one entry per CDR3 protein. The table records approximately 430,000 distinct CDR3 sequences, about 15% of them present only once. Sequenced sample: blood. This chain connects TRBV20-1 to TRBJ2-5; 13 positions agree with TRBD2. This TCR derives from a man aged 18 to 30 with Graves' ophthalmopathy. CDR3 bases: TGCAGTGCTAGGGGACTAGCGGGACGAGAGACCCAGTACTTC. Its protein is CSARGLAGRETQYF.